A single T cell receptor beta chain is shown here with its context. Its antigen is still unknown. A read error may be the cause here, since a much bigger clone is one base away. This CDR3 is missing its conserved last phenylalanine or tryptophan, likely due to a read error. Measured with immunoSEQ multiplex PCR; TCRdb has only the in-frame clones, and not every one. The table shows roughly 480,000 clones, with about 80% occurring only once. The sample originates from a study of shared clonotypes between healthy human individuals. The V gene end was trimmed by 2 bases and the J gene end by 0 bases; junction bases not matched to a gene: 11. Germline CDR1 and CDR2: SGHRS and YFSETQ. CDR3 length: 17 amino acids. Donation came from healthy HIV-negative adults that had no recent acute infections or vaccinations. The unsorted samples had 80 million to 95 million PBMCs used for genomic DNA. The study's findings and limits: Depth of sequencing was expected to influence donor clonotype sharing.

The chain uses TRBV5-1 and TRBJ2-7, with TRBD1 matching 7 bases. The source material was PBMCs. The TCR comes from a woman aged 40 to 50 in good health. Some clones in this sample may be carry-over from other donors' samples. For the CDR3, the DNA is TGCGCCAGCAGCTTAACCTTCCAAGGGGGCGGCTCCTACGAGCAGTACCTC. It yields the protein CASSLTFQGGGSYEQYL.